This TCR beta chain was sequenced during a study of blood T cell repertoires in COVID-19. Original data processing: Counts of nucleated cells, estimated from reference gene primer amplification, were obtained. Method: immunoSEQ multiplex PCR; TCRdb's copy keeps in-frame clones and lacks some. That table furnishes V, J and clone size, whereas the DNA furnished D and trimming. The table lists fewer than 350,000 clones, roughly 90% of them singletons. CDR3 length: 15 amino acids. V shed 1 base and J 1 base; nucleotides not matched to a gene: 3. The germline V gene encodes CDR1 WSHSY and CDR2 SAAADI. The chain combines TRBV10-2 with TRBJ1-1; 7 bases line up with TRBD1. Input material: PBMCs or T cells enriched from blood (not recorded which). This clonotype originated in a woman aged 25 to 39 who had been exposed to COVID-19. CDR3 DNA sequence: TGCGCCAGCAGTGAGTGGAGACAGGGGAACACTGAAGCTTTCTTT. It yields the protein CASSEWRQGNTEAFF.